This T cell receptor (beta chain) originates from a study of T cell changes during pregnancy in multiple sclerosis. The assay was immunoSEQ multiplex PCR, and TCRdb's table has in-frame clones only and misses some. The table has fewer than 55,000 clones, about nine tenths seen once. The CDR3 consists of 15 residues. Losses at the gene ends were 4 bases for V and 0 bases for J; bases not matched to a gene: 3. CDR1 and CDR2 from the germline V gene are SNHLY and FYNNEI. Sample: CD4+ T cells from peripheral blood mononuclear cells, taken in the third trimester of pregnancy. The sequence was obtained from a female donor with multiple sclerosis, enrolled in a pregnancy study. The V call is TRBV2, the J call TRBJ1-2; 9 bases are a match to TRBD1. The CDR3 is CASSGGTGPNYGYTF. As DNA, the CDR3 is TGTGCCAGCAGTGGTGGGACAGGGCCTAACTATGGCTACACCTTC.